The 18 T cell receptor beta chains in this list originate from one sample, sequenced in a study of T cells in Graves' hyperthyroidism and ophthalmopathy. The TCR beta CDR3 regions underwent amplification using RNA transcripts as the source. An initial round of RT-PCR targeting the TCR CDR3 relied on the HTBI primer set. A single record per CDR3 protein comes from TCRdb applying MiXCR to the multiplex PCR reads. The sample includes a few hundred thousand distinct CDR3 sequences, around 20% of them seen just once. Sequencing input: blood. Receptors were obtained from a woman aged 50 to 60 with Graves' hyperthyroidism.

V and J are TRBV7-9 and TRBJ2-2, with D tentatively TRBD1 (6 bases). The CDR3 spans 13 residues. Germline V gene sequence: CDR1 SEHNR, CDR2 FQNEAQ (reference sequence). V gave up 5 bases and J gave up 6 bases, with 10 bases separating them. This CDR3 is CASSHQGSGELFF. CDR3 DNA: TGTGCCAGCAGCCATCAGGGGTCCGGGGAGCTGTTTTTT.

The V call is TRBV7-9, the J call TRBJ2-7; perhaps D is TRBD1 or TRBD2 (6 bases each). Germline CDR1 SEHNR, CDR2 FQNEAQ (reference sequence). The V gene lost 5 bases and the J gene lost 6 bases, with 17 bases spanning the gap. This CDR3 region has 14 residues. The CDR3 is CASSVGTGGGEQYF. CDR3 nucleotide sequence: TGTGCCAGCAGCGTCGGGACTGGGGGCGGCGAGCAGTACTTC. The full variable domain, its missing parts supplied by reference TRBV7-9 and TRBJ2-7, is DTGVSQNPRHKITKRGQNVTFRCDPISEHNRLYWYRQTLGQGPEFLTYFQNEAQLEKSRLLSDRFSAERPKGSFSTLEIQRTEQGDSAMYLCASSVGTGGGEQYFGPGTRLTVT.

The chain joins TRBV6-1 to TRBJ2-1, with 8 bases identical to TRBD1. The CDR3 sequence is 15 residues long. The V and J ends lost 7 bases and 2 bases, in that order; junction bases with no gene match: 7. Germline loops: CDR1 MNHNS, CDR2 SASEGT. CDR3 residues: CASNRGRGPYNEQFF. The CDR3 DNA sequence: TGTGCCAGCAATCGAGGCAGGGGGCCCTACAATGAGCAGTTCTTC.

This clonotype was seen a handful of times. This chain links TRBV20-1 with TRBJ2-1; D is uncertain. The length of the CDR3 is 13 residues. The germline V and J ends were trimmed by 3 bases and 4 bases, with 10 bases remaining between them. Germline V gene sequence: CDR1 DFQATT, CDR2 SNEGSKA (reference sequence). CDR3 residues: CSASPRPYNEQFF. The DNA for the CDR3 is TGCAGTGCTAGTCCCCGACCATACAATGAGCAGTTCTTC.

This clonotype has at least ten counts. V is TRBV3-1 and J is TRBJ2-7; possibly TRBD1 for D (5 bases). Germline assignment: CDR1 LGHDT and CDR2 YNNKEL (reference sequence). Trimming took 1 base from V and 7 from J, leaving 14 bases between them. The CDR3 is 14 amino acids. This CDR3 reads CASSQVDRPAEQYF. The CDR3, as DNA: TGTGCCAGCAGCCAAGTCGACAGACCAGCGGAGCAGTACTTC.

This clonotype was counted many times. The chain employs TRBV30 and TRBJ2-7; 8 bases map to TRBD2. The germline V gene encodes CDR1 GTSNPN and CDR2 SVGIG (reference sequence). Unmatched junction bases numbered 5, after V lost 1 base and J lost 3 bases. The CDR3 has 14 amino acids. CDR3 residues: CAWSAPRGGYEQYF. Written as DNA, the CDR3 is TGTGCCTGGAGTGCCCCCCGGGGGGGCTACGAGCAGTACTTC.

This rearrangement joins TRBV4-1 to TRBJ2-3, with D uncertain. V lost 0 bases to trimming and J lost 3 bases, with 13 bases between them. CDR3 length: 16 residues. CDR1 is MGHRA, CDR2 YSYEKL, per germline. This CDR3 reads CASSQDFGLGTDTQYF. In nucleotides, the CDR3 is TGCGCCAGCAGCCAAGATTTCGGGCTTGGTACAGATACGCAGTATTTT.

This clonotype was seen ten or more times. The genes are TRBV30 and TRBJ2-3; 9 positions match TRBD2. CDR3 length: 15 amino acids. The ends lost 2 bases at V and 4 bases at J; junction bases unmatched: 7. Germline V gene sequence: CDR1 GTSNPN, CDR2 SVGIG (reference sequence). The CDR3: CAWSSAGGRADTQYF. The CDR3, as DNA: TGTGCCTGGAGTTCAGCGGGAGGTCGAGCAGATACGCAGTATTTT.

This clonotype was seen many times. This chain links TRBV29-1 with TRBJ1-1, with 8 nucleotides matching TRBD1. CDR3 length: 12 residues. Germline V gene lookup returns CDR1 SQVTM and CDR2 ANQGSEA. V lost 6 bases, J lost 4 bases, and 4 bases stayed unmatched. The CDR3 bases are TGCAGCGTCAGGACAGGGCCCACTGAAGCTTTCTTT. As protein: CSVRTGPTEAFF.

This chain links TRBV7-2 with TRBJ1-2, with 7 nucleotides matching TRBD1. Germline V gene lookup returns CDR1 SGHTA and CDR2 FQGNSA. Unmatched junction bases numbered 16, after V lost 5 bases and J lost 10 bases. The CDR3 consists of 15 residues. The chain's CDR3 is CASSARDSRANIYTF. The CDR3 DNA is TGTGCCAGCAGCGCAAGGGACAGTCGGGCGAATATCTACACCTTC.

This clonotype was counted between two and nine times. V gene TRBV5-5 combines with J gene TRBJ1-1; a possible D gene is TRBD1 (6 bases). CDR1 SGHKS and CDR2 YYEKEE come from the germline V gene (reference sequence). The ends were cut back, 0 bases at V and 10 bases at J, with 19 bases in the middle. CDR3 length: 15 residues. DNA of the CDR3: TGTGCCAGCAGCTTGGGAGTCGGGGGCCGCTTAGGAGCTTTCTTT. Its protein product is CASSLGVGGRLGAFF.

As to this clonotype: A much bigger clone sits one base away, suggesting this may be a read error. The chain recombines TRBV2 with TRBJ1-1; a weak D match, TRBD1 (6 bases). The germline V gene encodes CDR1 SNHLY and CDR2 FYNNEI. The CDR3 spans 15 residues. Trimming cost V 5 bases and J 0 bases, with 13 bases left between them. CDR3 protein: CASSPQGTLNTEAFF. The CDR3, as DNA: TGTGCCAGCAGTCCCCAGGGGACGCTGAACACTGAAGCTTTCTTT.

This clonotype was recorded at least ten times. The chain employs TRBV28 and TRBJ2-7; D remains ambiguous. Trimming took off 6 bases at V and 6 bases at J, with 21 bases between the two ends. The CDR3 covers 15 residues. The germline CDR1 and CDR2 sequences are MDHEN and SYDVKM. CDR3 DNA sequence: TGTGCCAGCAGCCCTCCGGCGACCGGACGTAGCGAGCAGTACTTC. It specifies CASSPPATGRSEQYF.

This clonotype occurred many times. The chain links TRBV20-1 to TRBJ2-7, with 9 bases aligning to TRBD1. The CDR3 is made up of 14 amino acids. The germline V gene encodes CDR1 DFQATT and CDR2 SNEGSKA (reference sequence). Germline trimming cut 5 bases from V and 3 bases from J; bases unmatched to any gene: 8. CDR3 nucleotides: TGCAGTGCTCTCCGACAGGGGGTTTACTACGAGCAGTACTTC. This translates into CSALRQGVYYEQYF.

This chain links TRBV7-6 with TRBJ2-1, with 8 bases fitting TRBD2. V shed 4 bases, J shed 7 bases, and the junction held 6 bases outside the gene matches. CDR3 length: 14 amino acids. Germline lookup yields CDR1 SGHVS and CDR2 FNYEAQ. The CDR3 DNA sequence: TGTGCCAGCAGCTCAGTATTAGCGGGGAATGAGCAGTTCTTC. Protein product: CASSSVLAGNEQFF.

A few counts support this clonotype. The gene calls are TRBV9 and TRBJ2-2; 7 bases are shared with TRBD2. Germline V CDR1 and CDR2: SGDLS, YYNGEE. The CDR3 extends over 13 amino acids. Losses at the gene ends were 4 bases for V and 6 bases for J; bases not matched to a gene: 3. The CDR3 is CASSPTSAGELFF. In nucleotides, the CDR3 is TGTGCCAGCAGCCCCACTAGCGCCGGGGAGCTGTTTTTT.

This clonotype has a handful of counts. This chain connects TRBV19 to TRBJ1-5; weak D call: TRBD1 (5 bases). The V end was cut by 3 bases, the J end by 7 bases, with 13 bases between. Per the germline V gene, CDR1 is LNHDA and CDR2 is SQIVND (reference sequence). The CDR3 sequence is 14 residues long. The CDR3 sequence: CASSISRDGQPQHF. DNA for the CDR3: TGTGCCAGTAGTATTTCAAGGGACGGGCAGCCCCAGCATTTT.

A remark on this clonotype: Possible read error: a much larger clone is one base away. The V gene is TRBV12-3 or TRBV12-4, the J gene TRBJ1-5; a weak D match, TRBD1 (6 bases). The V gene lost 2 bases and the J gene lost 5 bases, with 10 bases spanning the gap. The CDR3 spans 14 residues. As DNA, the CDR3 is TGTGCCAGCAGTTTAATGGGGGCCTATCAGCCCCAGCATTTT. This translates into CASSLMGAYQPQHF.